One TCR beta chain is described in this entry. This receptor's antigen is unknown. No base qualities exist here, and no much larger clone lies one base off it. Library preparation was by UMI-ligation and nested PCR. An equimolar mix of two oligonucleotides covering both TRBC1 and TRBC2 was used as the beta constant-region primer. The ligated cDNA went through four rounds of PCR with nested alpha and beta constant-region primers together with the SP2 primer. T4 RNA ligase 1 ligated a single-stranded oligonucleotide carrying the SP2 primer and a 12-nucleotide UMI to the cDNA 3' end. The ligation reaction was incubated at 16°C for about 18-24 hours. PCR2 was usually performed as a SYBR Green qPCR and halted at a preset threshold so that over-amplification would not occur. All purifications after the first were performed with Agencourt AMPure XP magnetic beads. Libraries were quantified by Qubit and checked on a TapeStation, where a main peak was expected near 650 bp. Sequencing of the pooled libraries was done on an Illumina MiSeq using v2 2x251 paired-end kits, which typically yielded roughly 1-2.1 million reads per sample. Libraries were pooled at around 4 nM per sample, and about 4.5-7.5% PhiX was added to improve cluster recognition. In the authors' own workflow: Using tag matching that tolerated one base-pair mismatch, Decombinator assigned V and J genes to FASTQ reads that had been processed by Demultiplexor. Collapsinator relied on UMIs to fix sequencing errors as well as frequency errors caused by PCR heterogeneity. CDR3Translator translated TCRs and extracted CDR3s from the conserved cysteine to the FGXG phenylalanine, flagging non-productive sequences. Gini, Shannon entropy and inverse Simpson indices were computed after subsampling the repertoires to the same number of UMI-defined TCRs. Within the linear range, a power law was fitted by maximum likelihood to the distributions of clonotype abundance. On one naive CD8 sample, the pipeline and MIGEC gave similar UMI counts, unique TCR numbers and clonal distributions. In one analysis, naive TCRs that were also found in any memory subset of the same donor were excluded from the naive repertoire. Repertoires were searched for around 7,300 CMV-associated CDR3 sequences compiled from VDJdb and a published dataset. Starting from the raw public reads, TCRdb applied fastp trimming at Q25, assembled clones with MiXCR and retained in-frame beta chains. Rows matching on CDR3 protein sequence are summarized as one entry with the most common DNA and genes. These V and J calls are TCRdb output, not the study's own analysis. For this sample there are 95,000 to 110,000 distinct CDR3 sequences; about 14% appear just once. The top ten constitute 2.8% of the sample.

The data stem from a study of naive and memory T cell subsets (dated by TCRdb to about 2017). The study in broad terms: The study applied an open-source, UMI-based TCR alpha and beta sequencing pipeline to sorted naive and memory peripheral blood T cell subsets. The functional CMV T cell responses agreed completely with IgG serology results. RNA was DNase-treated and reverse transcribed with TCR constant-region primers, mostly using SuperScript III. General study outcomes and caveats: The repertoire findings for the naive and memory subsets could not be validated against a ground truth, as none was available. The abundance of TCRs followed a power law with an exponent that differed between naive and memory subsets yet stayed consistent across the three individuals. Naive repertoires, especially CD8, contained a few larger clonotypes, possibly memory cells re-expressing CD45RA. After error correction, over 85% of naive TCR sequences appeared only once, giving much steeper abundance distributions than memory subsets. In both CD4 and CD8 cells, going from naive through CM, EM and EMRA, the Gini index went up while Shannon and inverse Simpson diversity went down. A clonotype was defined as a single alpha or beta chain sequence rather than as a paired alpha/beta receptor. RNA-based TCR counts may be influenced by expression changes linked to T cell activation and differentiation.

Reading the germline V gene gives CDR1 SGHVS and CDR2 FQNEAQ. The CDR3, cysteine through phenylalanine, is 14 amino acids long. The retained sequence is limited to the CDR3, 42 bases, with the frame set at the first base. V and J are truncated by 2 bases and 5 bases respectively, leaving an intervening sequence of 10 bases. From the second PCR step on, the TCR alpha and beta chain libraries were amplified in separate reactions. The CMV status of each donor was determined by measuring IFNgamma production from CD4+ T cells after fresh PBMCs had been stimulated overnight with CMV viral lysate. CD4 T cells were positively selected using Miltenyi beads, after which CD8 T cells were positively selected from the CD4-negative fraction. Cells were stained for CD3, CD4, CD8, CD45RA, CD27 and a live/dead dye and were sorted on a BD Aria II into four subsets based on CD45RA and CD27. Blood was obtained from a few healthy volunteers, and the blood from each volunteer was fractionated into CD4 and CD8 T cells and subsequently into four differentiation subsets. About 120 ml of peripheral blood was taken from each donor, and PBMC were separated by density-gradient centrifugation on Ficoll-Paque PLUS. Sorted cells were lysed in RLT buffer, and RNA was extracted with a Qiagen RNeasy kit and stored at -80°C.

The TCR was taken from a human donor in good health. This chain is built from TRBV7-8 and TRBJ1-5; TRBD1 is a possible D gene, resting on 5 matching bases. Material: naive CD8+ T cells from blood. In light of the paper, this sample's cell subset or site label describes: naive T cells, CD45RA high CD27+. The CDR3 has the sequence CASSLRDGYQPQHF. The sequenced DNA is TGTGCCAGCAGCTTACGGGACGGATATCAGCCCCAGCATTTT. Reference TRBV7-8 and TRBJ1-5 genes cover what lies past the CDR3, so the full variable domain is GAGVSQSPRYKVAKRGQDVALRCDPISGHVSLFWYQQALGQGPEFLTYFQNEAQLDKSGLPSDRFFAERPEGSVSTLKIQRTQQEDSAVYLCASSLRDGYQPQHFGDGTRLSIL.